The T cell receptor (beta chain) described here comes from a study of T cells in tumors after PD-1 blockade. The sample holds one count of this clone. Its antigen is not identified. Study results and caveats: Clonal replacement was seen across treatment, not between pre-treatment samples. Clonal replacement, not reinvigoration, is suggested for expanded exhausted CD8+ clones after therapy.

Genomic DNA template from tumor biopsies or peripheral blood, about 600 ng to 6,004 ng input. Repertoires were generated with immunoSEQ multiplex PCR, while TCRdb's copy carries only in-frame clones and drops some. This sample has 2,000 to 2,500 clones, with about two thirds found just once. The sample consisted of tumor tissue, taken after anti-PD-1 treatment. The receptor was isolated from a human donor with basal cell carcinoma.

Written as DNA, the CDR3 is TGCGCCAGCAGCTTGGGGTACTGGTCCTACGAGCAGTACTTC. Translation: CASSLGYWSYEQYF. The V gene is TRBV5-1, the J gene TRBJ2-7; D is ambiguous. V shed 0 bases and J shed 1 base, with 8 bases lying between them. Germline lookup yields CDR1 SGHRS and CDR2 YFSETQ. The CDR3 sequence is 14 residues long.